This TCR beta chain originates from a study of shared clonotypes between healthy human individuals (dated by TCRdb to the early 2020s). Regarding the complete study: Two women and a few men aged 18 to 49 years were included in the cohort. Per donor, three plates each were used for CD4 naive and CD4 memory, two for CD8 naive, and one for CD8 memory. The study deeply sequenced blood TCR repertoires of several healthy adults to estimate repertoire size and the extent of clonotype sharing between individuals. To increase sequencing depth and limit assay-specific biases, different laboratories used diverse techniques to prepare libraries and sequence TCR repertoires. Between about 0.9 and 8.9 billion PBMCs per donor were obtained by leukapheresis. General findings and caveats noted by the study authors: The small number of donors limited the genetic and exposure-history diversity represented. Based on pairwise subsampling, the degree of clonotype sharing among donors was expected to be affected by sequencing depth. Clonotypes shared by all four sorted-subset donors showed higher generation probabilities than non-shared clonotypes. Even with the large sequencing depth, rarefaction of the sorted-subset datasets indicated that sequencing was incomplete. Approximately 5% of naive CD4, 3% to 3.5% of naive CD8, around 2.3% of memory CD4, and 0.35% to 0.5% of memory CD8 clonotypes were shared across several donors. Sampling was limited to blood, and TCR repertoires in tissue likely differ from TCR repertoires in blood. Naive subsets generally had larger estimated clonotype richness than memory subsets did.

Using the deep immunoSEQ assay, multiplex PCR amplified TCR CDR3 regions from genomic DNA. Genomic DNA extracted from each cell subset was distributed evenly over all wells of several immunoSEQ 96-well plates, and each plate served as one replicate. For sorted subsets, 200 to 250 ng of genomic DNA, equivalent to tens of thousands of T cell genomes, went into each replicate PCR. Purified libraries were measured with a Qubit 3.0 fluorometer, size-checked on a Bioanalyzer 2100, and measured again with the KAPA Library Quantification kit. Every immunoSEQ 96-well plate was sequenced on a dedicated single-read 150-cycle Illumina NextSeq 550 flow cell. Under the source paper's analysis protocol: Because the immunoSEQ output included only junctional sequences and no quality scores, the filtering could not be the same as the filtering used for full-length reads. To assign V/J genes and CDR3, sequences were annotated using PyIR, a Python wrapper for IgBLAST v1.9, with IMGT germline references. Reads with weak V/J assignments (E-value above 1e-6), missing CDR3, stop codons, out-of-frame junctions, or ambiguous translated residues were removed. V3J clonotypes were defined by identical inferred V gene, J gene, and CDR3 amino acid sequence. The percentage overlap between two repertoires was calculated by dividing the number of shared unique clonotypes by the size of the smaller repertoire. RTK rarefaction, the Chao1 estimator, and Recon v2.1 estimates of unobserved clonotypes were used to assess repertoire richness. Generation probabilities were computed with OLGA for all TCRbeta clonotypes obtained by the gDNA method from several donors. TCRdb's version of the immuneACCESS table is confined to in-frame rearrangements and falls short of the full clone set. An unresolved V gene accounts for under half of the shortfall where checked; the remainder is of unknown origin. V and J calls and clone size follow that table, whereas D and trimming were derived from the DNA. The sample profile shows hundreds of thousands of clones; approximately 74% of them were found once. More than 1.5% of the sample is in the top ten clones.

Donors were healthy HIV-negative adults with no recently reported acute infections or vaccinations. Every donor was a Caucasian adult living in Nashville, Tennessee, USA. CD4+ T cells were enriched through magnetic negative selection, after which naive cells were positively selected on CD45RA and the remaining negative fraction served as the memory subset. After blood collection by leukapheresis, PBMCs were isolated using Ficoll-Histopaque density gradient centrifugation and then cryopreserved in the vapor phase of liquid nitrogen. Analytical flow cytometry was used to check the purity and quantity of each magnetically sorted T cell population. Genomic DNA was isolated from every sorted fraction and measured by UV absorbance on a Nanodrop 2000c. Concerning this clone: Which antigen it targets is not known. Base qualities are not recorded, but no much larger clone differs from it by a single base.

CDR1 and CDR2 are drawn from the germline V gene: SGDLS, YYNGEE. V loses 3 bases of germline sequence and J loses 1 base, and the interval between the two ends is 7 bases. The CDR3 spans 14 residues, from the cysteine through the phenylalanine. Only the CDR3 portion is preserved as DNA: 42 bases, with reading frame beginning at the first base. This clonotype was sampled from a woman aged 25 to 39 in good health. This receptor chain uses TRBV9 and TRBJ1-4; a weak D assignment points to TRBD1 (5 bases agree). Sequenced sample: memory CD4+ T cells sorted from blood. In light of the paper, this sample's cell subset or site label describes: CD45RA-negative fraction. The sequenced DNA: TGTGCCAGCAGCGGGGGACGAACTAATGAAAAACTGTTTTTT. The encoded protein is CASSGGRTNEKLFF. Joined to the reference TRBV9 and TRBJ1-4 proteins, this CDR3 gives the full variable domain: DSGVTQTPKHLITATGQRVTLRCSPRSGDLSVYWYQQSLDQGLQFLIQYYNGEERAKGNILERFSAQQFPDLHSELNLSSLELGDSALYFCASSGGRTNEKLFFGSGTQLSVL.